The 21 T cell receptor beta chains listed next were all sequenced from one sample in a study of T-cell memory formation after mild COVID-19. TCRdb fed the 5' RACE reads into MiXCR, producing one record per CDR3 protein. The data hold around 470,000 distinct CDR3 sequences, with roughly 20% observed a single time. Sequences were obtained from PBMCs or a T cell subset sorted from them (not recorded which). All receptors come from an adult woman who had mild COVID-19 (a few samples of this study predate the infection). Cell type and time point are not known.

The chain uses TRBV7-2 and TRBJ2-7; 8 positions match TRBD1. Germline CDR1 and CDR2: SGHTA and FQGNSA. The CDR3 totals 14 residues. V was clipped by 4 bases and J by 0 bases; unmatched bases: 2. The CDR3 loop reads CASSWDRTSYEQYF. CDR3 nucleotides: TGTGCCAGCAGCTGGGACAGGACCTCCTACGAGCAGTACTTC.

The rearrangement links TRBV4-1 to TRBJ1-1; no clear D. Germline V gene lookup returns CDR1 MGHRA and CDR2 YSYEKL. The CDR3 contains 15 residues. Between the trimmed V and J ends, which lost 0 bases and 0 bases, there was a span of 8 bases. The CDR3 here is CASSQEGRMNTEAFF. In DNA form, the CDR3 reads TGCGCCAGCAGCCAAGAAGGAAGGATGAACACTGAAGCTTTCTTT.

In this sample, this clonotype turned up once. In DNA form, the CDR3 reads TGTGCCAGCAGCGTAGGAGGCACGCTAGCGGGCTCCTACAATGAGCAGTTCTTC. Residues: CASSVGGTLAGSYNEQFF. This chain joins TRBV9 and TRBJ2-1; 8 bases are shared with TRBD2. CDR3 size: 18 residues. CDR1 SGDLS and CDR2 YYNGEE come from the germline V gene. The V and J ends lost 0 bases and 0 bases, in that order; junction bases with no gene match: 8.

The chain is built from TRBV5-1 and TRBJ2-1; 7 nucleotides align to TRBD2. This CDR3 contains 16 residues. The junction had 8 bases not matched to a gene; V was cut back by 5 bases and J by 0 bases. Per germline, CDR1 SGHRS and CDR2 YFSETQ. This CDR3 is CASRQVAGSSYNEQFF. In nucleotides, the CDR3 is TGCGCCAGCAGACAGGTAGCGGGTTCCTCCTACAATGAGCAGTTCTTC.

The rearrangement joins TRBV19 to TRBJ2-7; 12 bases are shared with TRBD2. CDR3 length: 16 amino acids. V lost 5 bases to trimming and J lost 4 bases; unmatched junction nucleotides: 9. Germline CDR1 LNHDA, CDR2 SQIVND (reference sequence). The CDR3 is CASSATSGRPLYEQYF. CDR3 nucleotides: TGTGCCAGTAGTGCTACTAGCGGGAGGCCGCTATACGAGCAGTACTTC.

CDR3 sequence (DNA): TGTGCCAGCAGCTCCCCGGACGGAGCAACTAATGAAAAACTGTTTTTT. Its protein product is CASSSPDGATNEKLFF. The chain joins TRBV7-6 to TRBJ1-4; D is uncertain. Trimming took off 4 bases at V and 0 bases at J, with 12 bases between the two ends. The CDR3 totals 16 residues. Germline CDR1 SGHVS, CDR2 FNYEAQ.

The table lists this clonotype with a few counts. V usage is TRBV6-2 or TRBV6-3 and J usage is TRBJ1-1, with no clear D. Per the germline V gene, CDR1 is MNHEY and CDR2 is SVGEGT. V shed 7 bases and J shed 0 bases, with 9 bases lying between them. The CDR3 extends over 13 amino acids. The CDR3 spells CASKTDVNTEAFF. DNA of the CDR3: TGTGCCAGCAAGACGGATGTGAACACTGAAGCTTTCTTT.

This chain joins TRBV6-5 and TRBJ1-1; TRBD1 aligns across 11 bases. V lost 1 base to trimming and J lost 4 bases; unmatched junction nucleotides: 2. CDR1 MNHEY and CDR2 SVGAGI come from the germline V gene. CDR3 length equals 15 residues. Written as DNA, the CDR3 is TGTGCCAGCAGTTACTATGGGACAGGGGGCACTGAAGCTTTCTTT. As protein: CASSYYGTGGTEAFF.

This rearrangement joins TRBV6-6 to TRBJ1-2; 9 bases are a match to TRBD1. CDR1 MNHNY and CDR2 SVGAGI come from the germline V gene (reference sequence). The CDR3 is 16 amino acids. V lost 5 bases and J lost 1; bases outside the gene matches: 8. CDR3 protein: CASSNRDREYNYGYTF. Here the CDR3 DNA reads TGTGCCAGCAGTAACCGGGACAGGGAGTATAACTATGGCTACACCTTC.

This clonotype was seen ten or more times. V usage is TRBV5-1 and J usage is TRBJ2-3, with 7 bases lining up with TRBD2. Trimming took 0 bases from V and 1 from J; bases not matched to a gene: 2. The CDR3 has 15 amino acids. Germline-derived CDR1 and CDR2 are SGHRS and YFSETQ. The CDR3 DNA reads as TGCGCCAGCAGCTTGGAGGCGGGGGGCACAGATACGCAGTATTTT. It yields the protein CASSLEAGGTDTQYF.

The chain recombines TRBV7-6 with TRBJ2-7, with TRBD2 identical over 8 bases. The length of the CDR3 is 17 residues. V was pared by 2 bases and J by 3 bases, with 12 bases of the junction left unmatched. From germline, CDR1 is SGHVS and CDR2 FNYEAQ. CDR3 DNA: TGTGCCAGCAGCTTAACCCCCGCGGGGGGCGCAGACTACGAGCAGTACTTC. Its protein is CASSLTPAGGADYEQYF. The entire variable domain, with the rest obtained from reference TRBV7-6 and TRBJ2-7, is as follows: GAGVSQSPRYKVTKRGQDVALRCDPISGHVSLYWYRQALGQGPEFLTYFNYEAQQDKSGLPNDRFSAERPEGSISTLTIQRTEQRDSAMYRCASSLTPAGGADYEQYFGPGTRLTVT.

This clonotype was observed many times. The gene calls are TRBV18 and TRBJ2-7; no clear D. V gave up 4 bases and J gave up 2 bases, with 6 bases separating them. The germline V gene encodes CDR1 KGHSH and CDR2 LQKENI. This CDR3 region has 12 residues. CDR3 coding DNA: TGTGCCAGCTCACAGCAACCCTACGAGCAGTACTTC. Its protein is CASSQQPYEQYF.

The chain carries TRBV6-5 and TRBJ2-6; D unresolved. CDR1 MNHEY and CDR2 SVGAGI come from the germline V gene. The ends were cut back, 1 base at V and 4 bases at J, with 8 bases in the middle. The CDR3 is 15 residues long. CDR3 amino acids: CASSYYPRGANVLTF. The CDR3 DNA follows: TGTGCCAGCAGTTACTATCCCCGCGGGGCCAACGTCCTGACTTTC.

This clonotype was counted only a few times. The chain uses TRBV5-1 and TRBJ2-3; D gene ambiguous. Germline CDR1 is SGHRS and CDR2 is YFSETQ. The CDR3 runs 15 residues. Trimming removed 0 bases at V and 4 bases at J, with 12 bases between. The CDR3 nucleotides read TGCGCCAGCAGCTTGGCAGGTGGGGTGCCAGATACGCAGTATTTT. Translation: CASSLAGGVPDTQYF.

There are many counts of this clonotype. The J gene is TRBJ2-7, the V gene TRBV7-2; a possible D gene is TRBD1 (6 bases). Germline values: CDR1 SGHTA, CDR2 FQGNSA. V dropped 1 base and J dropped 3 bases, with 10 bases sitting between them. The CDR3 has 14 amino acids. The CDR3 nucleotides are TGTGCCAGCAGCTTAGGGGGGCCAATCTACGAGCAGTACTTC. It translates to CASSLGGPIYEQYF.

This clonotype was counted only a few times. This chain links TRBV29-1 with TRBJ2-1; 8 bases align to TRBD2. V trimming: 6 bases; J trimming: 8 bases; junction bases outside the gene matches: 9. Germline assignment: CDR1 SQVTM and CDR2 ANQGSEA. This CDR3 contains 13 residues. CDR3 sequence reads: CSVERGRGDEQFF. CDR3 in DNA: TGCAGCGTCGAGCGGGGGCGCGGGGATGAGCAGTTCTTC.

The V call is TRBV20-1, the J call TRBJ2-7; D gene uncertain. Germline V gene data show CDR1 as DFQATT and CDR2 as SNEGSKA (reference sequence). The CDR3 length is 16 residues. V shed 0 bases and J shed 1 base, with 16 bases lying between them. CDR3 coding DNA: TGCAGTGCTAGAGATATAGTAGCTTCGACTTCCTACGAGCAGTACTTC. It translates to CSARDIVASTSYEQYF.

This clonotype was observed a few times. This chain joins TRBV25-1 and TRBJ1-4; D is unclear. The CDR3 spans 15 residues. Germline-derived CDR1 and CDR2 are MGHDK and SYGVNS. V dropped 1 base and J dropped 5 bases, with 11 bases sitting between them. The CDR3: CASSEFLGQNEKLFF. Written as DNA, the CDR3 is TGTGCCAGCAGTGAATTTTTAGGTCAGAATGAAAAACTGTTTTTT.

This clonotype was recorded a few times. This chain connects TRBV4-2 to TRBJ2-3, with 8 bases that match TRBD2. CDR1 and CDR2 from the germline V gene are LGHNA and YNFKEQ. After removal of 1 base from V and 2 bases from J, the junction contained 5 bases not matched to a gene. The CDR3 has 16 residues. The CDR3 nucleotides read TGTGCCAGCAGCCAAGGTCGGGGGGGGAACACAGATACGCAGTATTTT. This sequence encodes CASSQGRGGNTDTQYF.

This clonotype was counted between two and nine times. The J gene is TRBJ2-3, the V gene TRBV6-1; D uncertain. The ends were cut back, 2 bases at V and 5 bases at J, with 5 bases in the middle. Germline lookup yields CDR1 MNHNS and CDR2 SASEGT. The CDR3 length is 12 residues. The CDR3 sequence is CASSEIGDTQYF. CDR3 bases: TGTGCCAGCAGTGAAATAGGAGATACGCAGTATTTT.

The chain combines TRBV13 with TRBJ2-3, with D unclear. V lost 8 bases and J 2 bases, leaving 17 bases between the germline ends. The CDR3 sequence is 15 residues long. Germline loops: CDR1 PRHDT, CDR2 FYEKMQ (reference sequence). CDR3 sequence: CASGSRPPNTDTQYF. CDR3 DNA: TGTGCCAGCGGTTCCAGACCTCCGAACACAGATACGCAGTATTTT.